Listed below are T cell receptor beta chains from one sample, sequenced in a study of regulatory T cells in long-lasting Graves disease. One entry per CDR3 protein, called by TCRdb with MiXCR from the multiplex PCR reads. The sample contains 450,000 to 500,000 distinct CDR3 sequences, around 15% of which appear only once. This sample was shared with a second study, whose subject was T cells in Graves' hyperthyroidism and ophthalmopathy.

Specimen: peripheral blood mononuclear cells (PBMCs), collected at new diagnosis, from a patient treated with antithyroid drugs. Source of these receptors: a man aged 35 to 55 with Graves disease. Both conserved end residues are part of each CDR3. Fields, in order: D gene, clone size, V gene, J gene, CDR3 DNA, CDR3 protein. The D gene is left open where the match is weak. Clone size appears in some rows only: once, few, many, or a class for an expanded clone.

.	many	TRBV29-1	TRBJ2-5	TGCAGCTACAGGGTAGGAGAGACCCAGTACTTC	CSYRVGETQYF
.	many	TRBV20-1	TRBJ2-3	TGCAGTGCAACTATAGCCGGAAGCAGCACAGATACGCAGTATTTT	CSATIAGSSTDTQYF
TRBD1	few	TRBV5-1	TRBJ1-1	TGCGCCAGCAGCTTGGGGGCAGGGGGTGGCACTGAAGCTTTCTTT	CASSLGAGGGTEAFF
.	few	TRBV5-4	TRBJ2-7	TGTGCCAGCAGCTTTGTGAACAGAAACTCCTACGAGCAGTACTTC	CASSFVNRNSYEQYF
TRBD1	many	TRBV7-3	TRBJ2-1	TGTGCCAGCAGCTTCGACAGGGGAGGTGAGCAGTTCTTC	CASSFDRGGEQFF
TRBD2	many	TRBV28	TRBJ2-7	TGTGCCAGCACCTCACCAAGGGGGACTAGCGGCTACGAGCAGTACTTC	CASTSPRGTSGYEQYF
.	many	TRBV30	TRBJ2-7	TGTGCCTGGAGACAGGGCGGTTACGAGCAGTACTTC	CAWRQGGYEQYF
TRBD2	.	TRBV10-3	TRBJ2-2	TGTGCCATCGGGGGGGGCAGTCCTAGCGGGGGAACCGGGGAGCTGTTTTTT	CAIGGGSPSGGTGELFF
TRBD2	many	TRBV3-1	TRBJ2-3	TGTGCCAGCAGCCAACTAGCGGGAGCTCTATTGAACACAGATACGCAGTATTTT	CASSQLAGALLNTDTQYF
.	many	TRBV3-1	TRBJ1-1	TGTGCCAGCAGCCAAGATCTAGTTGGGTTTGAAGCTTTCTTT	CASSQDLVGFEAFF
.	few	TRBV6-5	TRBJ2-3	TGTGCCAGCAGTTCACGGAAGGGAAGCACAGATACGCAGTATTTT	CASSSRKGSTDTQYF
.	.	TRBV30	TRBJ2-1	TGTGCCTTTCTGCCCGGGACTGGACCCGATGAGCAGTTCTTC	CAFLPGTGPDEQFF
.	.	TRBV5-1	TRBJ2-3	TGTGCCAGCAAGGCCGGACTCACAGATACGCAGTATTTT	CASKAGLTDTQYF
TRBD1	.	TRBV29-1	TRBJ1-2	TGCAGCGTTGACCCCGGACAGGGTGAGAACTATGGCTACACCTTC	CSVDPGQGENYGYTF
TRBD2	.	TRBV6-2/TRBV6-3	TRBJ2-6	TGTGCCAGCAGCTACCCCACTAGCGGGAGGAACTCTGGGGCCAACGTCCTGACTTTC	CASSYPTSGRNSGANVLTF
.	many	TRBV20-1	TRBJ2-4	TGCAGTGCTAGACCCCAGGGTGTTAGTAAGAACATTCAGTACTTC	CSARPQGVSKNIQYF
.	.	TRBV4-1	TRBJ2-3	TGCGCCAGCAGCCAAGTAGACGTACCCACAGATACGCAGTATTTT	CASSQVDVPTDTQYF
TRBD1	many	TRBV27	TRBJ2-4	TGTGCCAGCAGTTTAAGAGGGGGCCTAGCCAAAAACATTCAGTACTTC	CASSLRGGLAKNIQYF
.	few	TRBV6-2/TRBV6-3	TRBJ2-3	TGTGCCAGCAGTTACTCTGGAACAGATACGCAGTATTTT	CASSYSGTDTQYF
TRBD1	many	TRBV6-1	TRBJ2-7	TGTGCCAGCAGGAACCGGGACAGAAGTTACGAGCAGTACTTC	CASRNRDRSYEQYF
.	.	TRBV20-1	TRBJ2-7	TGCAGTGCCCAGGAGGGATTCTCCTACGAGCAGTACTTC	CSAQEGFSYEQYF
.	.	TRBV4-1	TRBJ1-5	TGCGCCAGCAGCCAAGAACGACAGCGCAATCAGCCCCAGCATTTT	CASSQERQRNQPQHF
.	many	TRBV20-1	TRBJ2-5	TGCAGTGCTCCAGGGGCGGCCGAGACCCAGTACTTC	CSAPGAAETQYF
.	few	TRBV7-2	TRBJ1-1	TGTGCCAGCAGCCCGGACGGATTTATGAACACTGAAGCTTTCTTT	CASSPDGFMNTEAFF
.	.	TRBV29-1	TRBJ2-7	TGCAGCGCCGGGGGCGGGAGTGGGAACGAGCAGTACTTC	CSAGGGSGNEQYF
TRBD1	.	TRBV5-1	TRBJ2-1	TGCGCCAGCAGCTTAGCCGGGACAGGGATGAATGAGCAGTTCTTC	CASSLAGTGMNEQFF